This T cell receptor (beta chain) was sequenced for a study of blood T cell repertoires in COVID-19. Some clones are missing from TCRdb's copy, which holds only in-frame ones; the method was immunoSEQ multiplex PCR. Here the sample spans 77,000 or so clones, about 70% being singletons. V was clipped by 6 bases and J by 4 bases; unmatched bases: 6. CDR1 and CDR2 from the germline V gene are KGHSH and LQKENI. CDR3 length: 14 residues. The V gene is TRBV18, the J gene TRBJ2-5; 9 bases agree with TRBD1. Sequencing was performed on peripheral blood. The clonotype was recovered from a woman older than 75 with active or convalescent COVID-19. CDR3 coding DNA: TGTGCCAGCTCTCGACAGGGGGAGCGAGAGACCCAGTACTTC. Its protein product is CASSRQGERETQYF.